The 20 T cell receptor beta chains in this list originate from one sample, sequenced in a study of cytomegalovirus exposure and HLA in healthy donors. The PCR employed 60 Vbeta primers together with 13 Jbeta primers. Assay: immunoSEQ multiplex PCR; the TCRdb copy retains only in-frame clones and omits some. The sample holds around 100,000 clones, roughly 70% seen once. The material sequenced was PBMCs. The receptors originated from a man aged 40-49 years in good health and CMV-seropositive.

This chain uses TRBV28 with TRBJ1-2, with unresolved D. V was shortened by 4 bases and J by 3 bases, with 9 bases between the two germline ends. Germline values: CDR1 MDHEN, CDR2 SYDVKM. The CDR3 runs to 13 residues. CDR3 nucleotides: TGTGCCAGCAGTTACAACAGTGACTATGGCTACACCTTC. This encodes CASSYNSDYGYTF.

The chain couples TRBV29-1 to TRBJ2-2; 9 bases are a match to TRBD2. Germline V gives CDR1 SQVTM, CDR2 ANQGSEA. The junction had 13 bases not matched to a gene; V was cut back by 8 bases and J by 6 bases. This CDR3 is 15 amino acids long. CDR3 DNA sequence: TGCAGCACGACCGTAGCGGGAGTCGACTCCGGGGAGCTGTTTTTT. Protein: CSTTVAGVDSGELFF.

V usage is TRBV6-1 and J usage is TRBJ1-2; 10 nucleotides line up with TRBD1. The CDR3 loop spans 13 amino acids. With V trimmed by 7 bases and J by 6 bases, 5 bases remained unmatched. The germline V gene encodes CDR1 MNHNS and CDR2 SASEGT. The CDR3: CASTSGTGDGYTF. The CDR3 coding sequence is TGTGCCAGCACCTCCGGGACAGGGGATGGCTACACCTTC.

This chain joins TRBV2 and TRBJ1-1, with no clear D. The CDR3 covers 13 residues. Per the germline V gene, CDR1 is SNHLY and CDR2 is FYNNEI. Trimming removed 4 bases at V and 4 bases at J, with 10 bases between. CDR3 sequence: CASSARLATEAFF. DNA of the CDR3: TGTGCCAGCAGTGCGAGACTTGCCACTGAAGCTTTCTTT.

This sequence joins TRBV14 and TRBJ2-1; no definite D call. The V end lost 0 bases, the J end lost 8 bases, and 8 bases lay between the germline ends. This CDR3 region has 13 residues. CDR1 SGHDN and CDR2 FVKESK come from the germline V gene. CDR3 sequence: CASSQDLLDEQFF. DNA of the CDR3: TGTGCCAGCAGCCAAGATCTATTGGATGAGCAGTTCTTC.

V usage is TRBV5-1 and J usage is TRBJ1-1; D gene ambiguous. The V end was cut by 0 bases, the J end by 3 bases, with 9 bases between. The CDR3 consists of 14 residues. Germline-derived CDR1 and CDR2 are SGHRS and YFSETQ. The CDR3 loop is CASSLAPRDTEAFF. CDR3 coding DNA: TGCGCCAGCAGCTTGGCACCTCGGGACACTGAAGCTTTCTTT.

The V and J genes are TRBV27 and TRBJ1-1; D call uncertain. The CDR3 loop spans 13 amino acids. V dropped 4 bases and J dropped 1 base, with 7 bases sitting between them. Germline CDR1 MNHEY, CDR2 SMNVEV (reference sequence). The CDR3 DNA is TGTGCCAGCAGTTACAGTTGGAACACTGAAGCTTTCTTT. Its translation is CASSYSWNTEAFF.

The chain couples TRBV7-2 to TRBJ2-1, with 10 nucleotides matching TRBD2. The CDR3 has 15 residues. The J segment lost 3 bases and the V segment lost 3 bases, leaving 2 bases of the junction unmatched. Germline V gives CDR1 SGHTA, CDR2 FQGNSA. This CDR3 is CASSFASGGYNEQFF. CDR3 DNA sequence: TGTGCCAGCAGCTTCGCTAGCGGGGGCTACAATGAGCAGTTCTTC. Looking up the rest from reference TRBV7-2 and TRBJ2-1 gives the full variable domain: GAGVSQSPSNKVTEKGKDVELRCDPISGHTALYWYRQSLGQGLEFLIYFQGNSAPDKSGLPSDRFSAERTGGSVSTLTIQRTQQEDSAVYLCASSFASGGYNEQFFGPGTRLTVL.

The chain couples TRBV7-3 to TRBJ2-1, with TRBD1 as a possible D gene (6 bases). Germline V gene sequence: CDR1 SGHTA, CDR2 FQGTGA. CDR3 length: 14 residues. With 3 bases removed from V and 4 bases from J, the gap between germline ends came to 10 bases. The CDR3 sequence: CASSFQGPYNEQFF. DNA for the CDR3: TGTGCCAGCAGCTTCCAGGGGCCTTACAATGAGCAGTTCTTC.

This sequence joins TRBV7-3 and TRBJ2-3; tentative D call: TRBD2 (6 bases). Looked up from germline, CDR1 is SGHTA and CDR2 is FQGTGA. The CDR3 totals 15 residues. Deletions cut 5 bases from V and 3 bases from J, with 15 bases between. This CDR3 reads CASSLPREATDTQYF. The CDR3 bases are TGTGCCAGCAGCCTTCCGAGGGAGGCAACAGATACGCAGTATTTT.

The chain combines TRBV2 with TRBJ2-1, with 9 nucleotides matching TRBD2. The CDR3 loop spans 18 amino acids. From germline, CDR1 is SNHLY and CDR2 FYNNEI. The V segment lost 0 bases and the J segment 8 bases; nucleotides outside the gene matches: 14. CDR3 in DNA: TGTGCCAGCAGTGAAGCGGGGGGGGGACTAGCCCAGTTGTATGAGCAGTTCTTC. Translating gives CASSEAGGGLAQLYEQFF.

The chain combines TRBV7-9 with TRBJ2-1; D might be TRBD1 (6 bases). V lost 8 bases and J lost 7, with 18 bases in between. The CDR3 covers 14 residues. Germline assignment: CDR1 SEHNR and CDR2 FQNEAQ (reference sequence). CDR3 bases: TGTGCCAGCCAAACTCCAGGGGCAAATAATGAGCAGTTCTTC. Translating gives CASQTPGANNEQFF. Full variable domain (remainder filled in from reference TRBV7-9 and TRBJ2-1): DTGVSQNPRHKITKRGQNVTFRCDPISEHNRLYWYRQTLGQGPEFLTYFQNEAQLEKSRLLSDRFSAERPKGSFSTLEIQRTEQGDSAMYLCASQTPGANNEQFFGPGTRLTVL.

This chain links TRBV4-2 with TRBJ2-7, with a weak D call TRBD1 (6 bases). Germline CDR1 is LGHNA and CDR2 is YNFKEQ. The CDR3 sequence is 16 residues long. Trimming cost V 4 bases and J 0 bases, with 16 bases left between them. The CDR3 region has the DNA TGTGCCAGCAGCCTTCCAGAGGACAGATTCTCCTACGAGCAGTACTTC. This encodes CASSLPEDRFSYEQYF.

This rearrangement joins TRBV7-9 to TRBJ2-3; TRBD1 agrees at 9 bases. From germline, CDR1 is SEHNR and CDR2 FQNEAQ (reference sequence). Trimming removed 5 bases from V and 2 bases from J; junction bases left unmatched: 8. The CDR3 consists of 16 residues. CDR3 in DNA: TGTGCCAGCAGCCAAAGGGACAGGGAGTTCACAGATACGCAGTATTTT. This translates into CASSQRDREFTDTQYF.

This clone was counted a single time. The chain links TRBV6-5 to TRBJ1-4, with TRBD1 as a possible D gene (5 bases). With 6 bases removed from V and 4 bases from J, the gap between germline ends came to 12 bases. Germline V gene lookup returns CDR1 MNHEY and CDR2 SVGAGI. CDR3 size: 14 residues. The DNA for the CDR3 is TGTGCCAGCAGCCTGACAGCGAGTAATGAAAAACTGTTTTTT. Translated: CASSLTASNEKLFF.

The rearrangement links TRBV19 to TRBJ1-1; 7 nucleotides agree with TRBD1. The CDR3 length is 14 residues. The V gene's germline CDR1 is LNHDA and CDR2 SQIVND (reference sequence). J was trimmed by 1 base and V by 3 bases; bases with no gene match: 2. In DNA form, the CDR3 reads TGTGCCAGTAGTATGACAGGGCCGAACACTGAAGCTTTCTTT. This encodes CASSMTGPNTEAFF.

This clone was seen a handful of times. The genes are TRBV7-8 and TRBJ2-7; D is undetermined. Germline lookup yields CDR1 SGHVS and CDR2 FQNEAQ. V was clipped by 4 bases and J by 0 bases, with 13 bases between them. The CDR3 covers 15 residues. The CDR3 spells CASSYDTTYSYEQYV. The CDR3 nucleotides are TGTGCCAGCAGCTACGACACGACCTACTCCTACGAGCAGTACGTC.

This clone was recorded only once. The chain combines TRBV11-2 with TRBJ2-1; 8 bases match TRBD2. The CDR3 loop spans 17 amino acids. The ends lost 2 bases at V and 2 bases at J; junction bases unmatched: 8. CDR1 is SGHAT and CDR2 is FQNNGV in the germline V gene. CDR3 DNA: TGTGCCAGCAGCTTATTCGCGGTAGCGGGAACCTACAATGAGCAGTTCTTC. It specifies CASSLFAVAGTYNEQFF.

This chain links TRBV18 with TRBJ2-1, with D possibly matching TRBD1 (7 bases). CDR1 and CDR2 (germline): KGHSH, LQKENI. This CDR3 spans 16 amino acids. V lost 6 bases, J lost 2 bases, and 17 bases lay in between. DNA for the CDR3: TGTGCCAGCTCGTACGGAAGCAGGGGGGCCTACAATGAGCAGTTCTTC. Protein sequence: CASSYGSRGAYNEQFF.

The chain is built from TRBV5-1 and TRBJ2-1, with D possibly matching TRBD2 (5 bases). CDR1 SGHRS and CDR2 YFSETQ come from the germline V gene. With 0 bases removed from V and 6 bases from J, the gap between germline ends came to 10 bases. There are 14 residues in the CDR3. In DNA form, the CDR3 reads TGCGCCAGCAGCTTGGTGGCGGGTCTCAATGAGCAGTTCTTC. Protein product: CASSLVAGLNEQFF.